These T cell receptor beta chains were read from a single sample in a study of shared clonotypes between healthy human individuals. TCRdb's table, derived via immunoSEQ multiplex PCR, lists solely in-frame clones and lacks some. The sample lists about half a million clones, roughly three quarters occurring once. The sample taken for sequencing was PBMCs. These receptors all come from a woman in her 40s in good health. Some clones in this sample may be carry-over from other donors' samples. CDR3s include the opening cysteine and the closing phenylalanine or tryptophan. The order of the fields is J gene, D gene, clone size, V gene, CDR3 DNA, CDR3 protein. D genes are given only for firm matches. Size tells how often a clone was seen (once, few, many) or the class of an expanded clone, and some rows leave it out.

J gene: TRBJ2-7; D gene: TRBD2; clone size: -; V gene: TRBV30; CDR3 DNA: TGTGCCTGGAGTATAGGGACTAGCGGCTACGAGCAGTACTTC; CDR3 protein: CAWSIGTSGYEQYF
J gene: TRBJ2-7; D gene: TRBD1; clone size: few; V gene: TRBV11-2; CDR3 DNA: TGTGCCAGCACCGTAGACAGGGGCCTCTCCTACGAGCAGTACTTC; CDR3 protein: CASTVDRGLSYEQYF
J gene: TRBJ2-2; D gene: TRBD1; clone size: -; V gene: TRBV28; CDR3 DNA: TGTGCCAGCAGCAGGACAGGGGACACCGGGGAGCTGTTTTTT; CDR3 protein: CASSRTGDTGELFF
J gene: TRBJ2-2; D gene: -; clone size: -; V gene: TRBV9; CDR3 DNA: TGTGCCAGCAGCGTAGTTGGGGGAGCGGGCACCGGGGAGCTGTTTTTT; CDR3 protein: CASSVVGGAGTGELFF
J gene: TRBJ2-7; D gene: -; clone size: once; V gene: TRBV2; CDR3 DNA: TGTGCCAGCAGCGTAGTCCCAAGCTCCTACGAGCAGTACTTC; CDR3 protein: CASSVVPSSYEQYF
J gene: TRBJ1-1; D gene: TRBD1; clone size: -; V gene: TRBV5-4; CDR3 DNA: TGTGCCAGCAGCGTAGCAGGGGGCACTGAAGCTTTCTTT; CDR3 protein: CASSVAGGTEAFF
J gene: TRBJ2-7; D gene: -; clone size: once; V gene: TRBV4-1; CDR3 DNA: TGCGCCAGCAGCCATTCCCGGGGGAGCGAGCAGTACTTC; CDR3 protein: CASSHSRGSEQYF
J gene: TRBJ1-1; D gene: -; clone size: -; V gene: TRBV7-6; CDR3 DNA: TGTGCCAGCAGCTTAGCTCCAAACAAAGGGCGTCGGACTGAAGCTTTCTTT; CDR3 protein: CASSLAPNKGRRTEAFF
J gene: TRBJ2-1; D gene: TRBD2; clone size: -; V gene: TRBV7-2; CDR3 DNA: TGTGCCAGCAGCATAACTAGCGGGAACTACAATGAGCAGTTCTTC; CDR3 protein: CASSITSGNYNEQFF
J gene: TRBJ1-2; D gene: TRBD1; clone size: -; V gene: TRBV28; CDR3 DNA: TGTGCCAGCAGTCCCGCTGGTATGGGGACAGGGGAGGGCTACACCTTC; CDR3 protein: CASSPAGMGTGEGYTF
J gene: TRBJ1-2; D gene: -; clone size: -; V gene: TRBV19; CDR3 DNA: TGTGCCAGTAGGACAAGTACGGCAGAGGTACACTATGGCTACACCTTC; CDR3 protein: CASRTSTAEVHYGYTF
J gene: TRBJ2-2; D gene: TRBD1; clone size: -; V gene: TRBV19; CDR3 DNA: TGTGCCAGTAGTCGACAGGGGATGAACACCGGGGAGCTGTTTTTT; CDR3 protein: CASSRQGMNTGELFF